Below are 28 T cell receptor beta chains sequenced from a single sample in a study of breast tumors, draining lymph nodes, adjacent tissues. TCRdb analysed the multiplex PCR reads with MiXCR anew, one entry per CDR3 protein. In the table there are around 290,000 distinct CDR3 sequences, 30% of which are singletons. Samples came from axillary lymph nodes draining the breast cancer. The sequencing input was axillary lymph node tissue. These receptors were obtained from a female donor with breast cancer. Some clones in this sample may be carry-over from other donors' samples.

With respect to this clonotype: No conserved phenylalanine or tryptophan is present at the end of the CDR3, so a read error is the likely explanation. The DNA is omitted, as the CDR3 cannot be located on it reliably, and the CDR3 follows TCRdb's listing. The rearrangement links TRBV7-9 to TRBJ2-2; the D call of TRBD1 is as the table states it, not checked on the DNA. Germline V gene lookup returns CDR1 SEHNR and CDR2 FQNEAQ (reference sequence). The CDR3 is 9 residues long, counting both termini. The CDR3 here is CASSSSPGT.

This clonotype was found many times. The V gene is TRBV7-8, the J gene TRBJ1-2, with 9 bases aligning to TRBD1. V was clipped by 5 bases and J by 7 bases; unmatched bases: 8. In germline, CDR1 is SGHVS, CDR2 FQNEAQ. The CDR3 totals 14 residues. CDR3 nucleotides: TGTGCCAGCAGCCCCCCCCGGGACAGGGCTGGCTACACCTTC. This codes for CASSPPRDRAGYTF.

This clonotype was recorded a few times. Its ends do not fully match the called genes, so a read error is possible. The V gene is TRBV6-5, the J gene TRBJ2-5, with TRBD1 identical over 10 bases. Looked up from germline, CDR1 is MNHEY and CDR2 is SVGAGI. The length of the CDR3 is 16 residues. CDR3 in amino acids: CASSHSDRGGKETQYF. Written as DNA, the CDR3 is TGTGCCAGCAGTCACTCGGACAGGGGGGGCAAAGAGACCCAGTACTTC.

A remark on this clonotype: This may come from a read error, since a much larger clone is one base off. This chain links TRBV19 with TRBJ1-5; D possibly corresponds to TRBD1 (6 bases). CDR1 is LNHDA and CDR2 is SQIVND in the germline V gene (reference sequence). CDR3 length: 15 amino acids. The CDR3 reads CTSSIGGRGNQPQHF. The CDR3 bases are TGTACCAGTAGTATAGGCGGCAGGGGAAATCAGCCCCAGCATTTT.

In the case of this clonotype: With a much larger clone just one base away, this may be a read error. This sequence joins TRBV5-4 and TRBJ2-7; D is perhaps TRBD1 (6 bases). V dropped 4 bases and J dropped 5 bases, with 22 bases sitting between them. The CDR3 is made up of 16 amino acids. The germline CDR1 and CDR2 sequences are SGHNT and YYREEE (reference sequence). CDR3 nucleotide sequence: TGTGCCAGCAGCCCCCTGCCCAGGGGCACCCTCCACGAGCAGTACTTC. Its translation is CASSPLPRGTLHEQYF.

The gene calls are TRBV12-3 or TRBV12-4 and TRBJ2-2, with 9 bases matching TRBD1. This CDR3 has 17 residues. V lost 8 bases to trimming and J lost 1 base; unmatched junction nucleotides: 11. The CDR3 DNA sequence: TGTGCCAGCTCACCAGTTCTGGGACAGGGGAACACCGGGGAGCTGTTTTTT. This encodes CASSPVLGQGNTGELFF.

This CDR3 reads CASSYGREAGYF. CDR3 nucleotide sequence: TGTGCCAGCAGTTACGGTCGTGAGGCTGGGTACTTC. This chain links TRBV6-6 with TRBJ2-7; no reliable D call. Per the germline V gene, CDR1 is MNHNY and CDR2 is SVGAGI (reference sequence). Between the trimmed V and J ends, which lost 2 bases and 12 bases, there was a span of 14 bases. This CDR3 is built from 12 residues.

This chain uses TRBV18 with TRBJ1-1; TRBD1 agrees at 8 bases. Germline CDR1 is KGHSH and CDR2 is LQKENI. This CDR3 comprises 14 residues. Unmatched junction bases numbered 5, after V lost 5 bases and J lost 3 bases. DNA of the CDR3: TGTGCCAGCTCAAAGGACAGGGATCACACTGAAGCTTTCTTT. Encoded protein: CASSKDRDHTEAFF. Together with reference TRBV18 and TRBJ1-1, the CDR3 gives the full variable domain: NAGVMQNPRHLVRRRGQEARLRCSPMKGHSHVYWYRQLPEEGLKFMVYLQKENIIDESGMPKERFSAEFPKEGPSILRIQQVVRGDSAAYFCASSKDRDHTEAFFGQGTRLTVV.

Many counts were recorded for this clonotype. The CDR3 DNA follows: TGTGCCAGCAGCTTAATTCCTAGCGACATACAAGAGACCCAGTACTTC. It yields the protein CASSLIPSDIQETQYF. This chain links TRBV7-3 with TRBJ2-5; perhaps TRBD2 as D (6 bases). The germline V gene has CDR1 SGHTA and CDR2 FQGTGA. CDR3 size: 16 residues. Trimming shortened V by 1 base and J by 2 bases, and 14 bases separated the two germline ends.

The rearrangement joins TRBV3-1 to TRBJ1-2, with D tentatively TRBD1 (5 bases). The CDR3 is 14 residues long. Germline V gives CDR1 LGHDT, CDR2 YNNKEL (reference sequence). Trimming removed 1 base from V and 7 bases from J, with 13 bases in between. CDR3 region: CASSQGAGTGGYTF. CDR3 coding DNA: TGTGCCAGCAGCCAAGGGGCGGGGACGGGTGGCTACACCTTC.

With respect to this clonotype: This may be a read error: a much more frequent sequence differs by one nucleotide. The CDR3 carries no conserved terminal phenylalanine or tryptophan, so it likely arises from a read error. V and J are TRBV9 and TRBJ1-5, with TRBD1 matching over 9 bases. Germline loops: CDR1 SGDLS, CDR2 YYNGEE. There are 17 residues in the CDR3. The V gene end was trimmed by 4 bases and the J gene end by 2 bases; junction bases not matched to a gene: 10. CDR3 residues: CASSRGQGESGNQPQHL. The CDR3 nucleotides are TGTGCCAGCAGCAGGGGACAGGGTGAATCGGGCAATCAGCCCCAGCATCTT.

This clonotype was seen many times. J is TRBJ2-3 and V is TRBV30; D is uncertain. The CDR3 runs to 11 residues. V was clipped by 1 base and J by 5 bases, with 4 bases between them. Germline-derived CDR1 and CDR2 are GTSNPN and SVGIG (reference sequence). The CDR3 region has the DNA TGTGCCTGGAGTGAGCGAGATACGCAGTATTTT. Its translation is CAWSERDTQYF. The full variable domain, rest sourced from reference TRBV30 and TRBJ2-3, is SQTIHQWPATLVQPVGSPLSLECTVEGTSNPNLYWYRQAAGRGLQLLFYSVGIGQISSEVPQNLSASRPQDRQFILSSKKLLLSDSGFYLCAWSERDTQYFGPGTRLTVL.

Turning to this clonotype: One end of the junction is discordant with germline, which a read error may explain. The chain couples TRBV29-1 to TRBJ1-1; no reliable D call. The CDR3 has 13 amino acids. Germline lookup yields CDR1 SQVTM and CDR2 ANQGSEA. For the CDR3, the DNA is TGCAGCGTTGTATTTAGGCGGAACGCTGAAGCTTTCTTT. Translation: CSVVFRRNAEAFF.

This clonotype was seen ten or more times. The V gene is TRBV9, the J gene TRBJ2-1, with D hard to call. The V gene lost 4 bases and the J gene lost 3 bases, with 8 bases spanning the gap. Germline V CDR1 and CDR2: SGDLS, YYNGEE. This CDR3 is built from 13 residues. CDR3 coding DNA: TGTGCCAGCAGCCTTGGAGACTACAATGAGCAGTTCTTC. It is translated as CASSLGDYNEQFF.

CDR3 sequence (DNA): TGTGCCATTGATGGCGGGGTAGCGGGCAACACCGGGGAGCTGTTTTTT. Protein: CAIDGGVAGNTGELFF. This chain links TRBV7-9 with TRBJ2-2; 7 bases map to TRBD2. The CDR3 has 16 residues. Germline CDR1 is SEHNR and CDR2 is FQNEAQ (reference sequence). V was clipped by 10 bases and J by 2 bases; unmatched bases: 13.

Comments on this clonotype: With a much larger clone just one base away, this may be a read error. This chain joins TRBV12-5 and TRBJ2-2, with D perhaps matching TRBD1 or TRBD2 (5 bases each). Per germline, CDR1 LGHNT and CDR2 FRNRAP. The length of the CDR3 is 15 residues. V dropped 6 bases and J dropped 6 bases, with 17 bases sitting between them. The CDR3 reads CASGPGQGLAGELFF. In DNA, the CDR3 is TGTGCTAGTGGACCTGGACAAGGACTCGCCGGGGAGCTGTTTTTT.

This sequence joins TRBV28 and TRBJ1-5; D gene ambiguous. Trimming left V 1 base short and J 1 base short, with 5 bases between. Germline loops: CDR1 MDHEN, CDR2 SYDVKM. The CDR3 has 14 amino acids. The CDR3 sequence: CASSLFPSNQPQHF. The CDR3 nucleotides read TGTGCCAGCAGTTTATTCCCCAGCAATCAGCCCCAGCATTTT.

This clonotype was observed many times. The chain recombines TRBV5-8 with TRBJ2-5; 13 bases agree with TRBD2. The germline V gene encodes CDR1 SGHTS and CDR2 YDEGEE. The CDR3 sequence is 15 residues long. The V segment lost 3 bases and the J segment 5 bases; nucleotides outside the gene matches: 4. The CDR3 nucleotides are TGTGCCAGCAGCTCGACTAGCGGGAGGAGGGAGACCCAGTACTTC. Amino acids: CASSSTSGRRETQYF.

With respect to this clonotype: A clone one base away is much larger, so this may be a read error. This is likely a read error, given that the CDR3 carries no conserved phenylalanine or tryptophan at its end. The chain couples TRBV19 to TRBJ2-1; TRBD2 matches at 9 bases. The CDR3 is 16 residues long. V lost 5 bases to trimming and J lost 5 bases; unmatched junction nucleotides: 10. Germline CDR1 and CDR2: LNHDA and SQIVND (reference sequence). The CDR3 sequence is CASSPEGSGGNNEQFY. CDR3 nucleotide sequence: TGTGCCAGTAGTCCCGAGGGTAGCGGGGGAAACAATGAGCAGTTCTAC.

In regard to this clonotype: This may come from a read error, since a much larger clone is one base off. The chain couples TRBV6-5 to TRBJ1-3; the match to TRBD1 covers 10 bases. Germline V gene lookup returns CDR1 MNHEY and CDR2 SVGAGI. The CDR3 runs 16 residues. In DNA form, the CDR3 reads TGTGCCAGCGGTTACCACGGACAGGGGGCTGGAAACACCATATATTTT. Its protein product is CASGYHGQGAGNTIYF.

This clonotype was counted between two and nine times. The gene calls are TRBV30 and TRBJ2-7, with 11 bases matching TRBD2. J gave up 4 bases and V 2 bases, and 4 bases lay outside the gene matches. The CDR3 is 14 amino acids. Germline V CDR1 and CDR2: GTSNPN, SVGIG (reference sequence). CDR3 in amino acids: CAWSRTSGLYEQYF. The DNA for the CDR3 is TGTGCCTGGAGTAGGACTAGCGGGCTTTACGAGCAGTACTTC.

The rearrangement joins TRBV7-2 to TRBJ2-1; maybe TRBD2 (7 bases). With 1 base removed from V and 8 bases from J, the gap between germline ends came to 15 bases. CDR1 and CDR2 (germline): SGHTA, FQGNSA. The length of the CDR3 is 15 residues. CDR3 DNA: TGTGCCAGCAGCTTAGAGGGGGGGACGGGCGATGAGCAGTTCTTC. Translated, it gives CASSLEGGTGDEQFF.

This clonotype was seen ten or more times. The chain uses TRBV10-3 and TRBJ2-5; D might be TRBD1 or TRBD2, each matching 5 bases. Trimming pared 2 bases from V and 2 bases from J, leaving 12 bases between. The CDR3 sequence is 15 residues long. Per germline, CDR1 ENHRY and CDR2 SYGVKD. The chain's CDR3 is CAISEEGSQQETQYF. The CDR3 bases are TGTGCCATCAGTGAGGAGGGGTCCCAGCAAGAGACCCAGTACTTC.

This clonotype was detected many times. The V gene is TRBV28, the J gene TRBJ2-3, with TRBD2 as a possible D gene (6 bases). This CDR3 is built from 14 residues. V was pared by 7 bases and J by 6 bases, with 17 bases between. The germline CDR1 and CDR2 sequences are MDHEN and SYDVKM. In DNA form, the CDR3 reads TGTGCCAGCACCATGGGGGGACGTAAGGATACGCAGTATTTT. It encodes CASTMGGRKDTQYF. The entire variable domain, with the rest obtained from reference TRBV28 and TRBJ2-3, is as follows: DVKVTQSSRYLVKRTGEKVFLECVQDMDHENMFWYRQDPGLGLRLIYFSYDVKMKEKGDIPEGYSVSREKKERFSLILESASTNQTSMYLCASTMGGRKDTQYFGPGTRLTVL.

This clonotype was found many times. CDR3 sequence: CSARAASGRVETQYF. CDR3 sequence (DNA): TGCAGTGCTAGAGCGGCTAGCGGGAGGGTAGAGACCCAGTACTTC. The genes are TRBV20-1 and TRBJ2-5; 12 bases line up with TRBD2. CDR3 length equals 15 residues. Germline V lookup: CDR1 DFQATT, CDR2 SNEGSKA (reference sequence). Germline trimming cut 1 base from V and 4 bases from J; bases unmatched to any gene: 4.

A word on this clonotype: One junction end does not reproduce the germline sequence, and a read error may be involved. This rearrangement joins TRBV6-2 or TRBV6-3 to TRBJ1-6; a possible D gene is TRBD1 (5 bases). The CDR3 is 16 amino acids. Germline-derived CDR1 and CDR2 are MNHEY and SVGEGT. This CDR3 reads CASSYDRGRVNSLLHF. CDR3 coding DNA: TGTGCCAGCAGTTACGATCGGGGCAGGGTAAATTCACTCCTCCACTTT.

This clonotype was counted at least ten times. The V gene is TRBV6-1, the J gene TRBJ1-2; 7 bases agree with TRBD1. V was clipped by 5 bases and J by 4 bases; unmatched bases: 7. Per the germline V gene, CDR1 is MNHNS and CDR2 is SASEGT. This CDR3 spans 14 amino acids. The DNA of the CDR3 is TGTGCCAGCAGTAAAGACAGGGAAGCCTATGGCTACACCTTC. This translates into CASSKDREAYGYTF.

Details on this clonotype: The junction does not match germline at one end; this may be a read error. The J gene is TRBJ2-3, the V gene TRBV24-1; possibly TRBD2 for D (5 bases). The CDR3 is 17 residues long. Germline loops: CDR1 KGHDR, CDR2 SFDVKD. The CDR3 loop reads CAISEFRDSAETDMQYF. CDR3 sequence (DNA): TGTGCCATCAGTGAGTTTCGCGACTCAGCGGAAACAGATATGCAGTATTTT.